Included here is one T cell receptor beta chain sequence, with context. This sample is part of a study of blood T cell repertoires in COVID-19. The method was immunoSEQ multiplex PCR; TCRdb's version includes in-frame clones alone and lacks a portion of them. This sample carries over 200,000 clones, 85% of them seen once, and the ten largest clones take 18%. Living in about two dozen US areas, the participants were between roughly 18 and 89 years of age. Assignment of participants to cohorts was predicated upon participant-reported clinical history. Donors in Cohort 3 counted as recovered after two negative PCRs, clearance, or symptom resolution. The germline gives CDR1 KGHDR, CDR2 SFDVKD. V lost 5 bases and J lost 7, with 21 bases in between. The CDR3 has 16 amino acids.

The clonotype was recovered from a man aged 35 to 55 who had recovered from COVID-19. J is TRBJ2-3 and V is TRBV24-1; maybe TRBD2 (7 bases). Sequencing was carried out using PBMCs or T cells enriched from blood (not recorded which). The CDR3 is CATSGQQGGDYNTQYF. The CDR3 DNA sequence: TGTGCCACCAGTGGCCAACAGGGAGGGGATTATAATACGCAGTATTTT.